This entry describes one T cell receptor beta chain. The source of the sample is a study of blood T cell repertoires in COVID-19. Study background: Specimens from acute and convalescent COVID-19 originated in the United States, Italy and Spain. Nucleic acid was either cDNA or gDNA, and it came from T cells, B-cell-depleted T cells, or PBMCs.

Trimming cost V 4 bases and J 7 bases, with 20 bases left between them. The CDR3 is 15 amino acids. Germline CDR1 is MGHRA and CDR2 is YSYEKL. Under the authors' procedure: Reference gene primer amplification in the assay estimated nucleated cell counts. Here immunoSEQ multiplex PCR was the method, and the copy in TCRdb shows in-frame clones only, minus some. V and J calls and clone size are given by that table; D and trimming were obtained from the DNA. Of about 300,000 clones in the sample, about nine tenths were seen once. J is TRBJ2-7 and V is TRBV4-1; D is tentatively TRBD1 or TRBD2 (5 bases each). This TCR was sampled from a woman aged 40 to 55 who had recovered from COVID-19. Sample: peripheral blood. In DNA form, the CDR3 reads TGCGCCAGCAGCCTAGAGGGGCACTTGCCCGGAGAGCAGTACTTC. It yields the protein CASSLEGHLPGEQYF.